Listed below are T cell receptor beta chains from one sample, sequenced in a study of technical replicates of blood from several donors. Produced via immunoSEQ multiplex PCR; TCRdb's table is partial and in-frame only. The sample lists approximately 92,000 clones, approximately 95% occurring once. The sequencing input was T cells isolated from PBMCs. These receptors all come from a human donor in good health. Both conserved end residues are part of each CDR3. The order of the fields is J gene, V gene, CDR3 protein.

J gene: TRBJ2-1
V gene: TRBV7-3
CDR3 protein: CASGSPGNEQFF

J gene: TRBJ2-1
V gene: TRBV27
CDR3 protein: CASSLLAGSHEQFF

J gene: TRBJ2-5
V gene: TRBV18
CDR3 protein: CASSPLVTPQETQYF

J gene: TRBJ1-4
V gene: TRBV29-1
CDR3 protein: CSVKGGSTEKLFF

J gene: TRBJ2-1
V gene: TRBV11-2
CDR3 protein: CASSFSAGHSYNEQFF

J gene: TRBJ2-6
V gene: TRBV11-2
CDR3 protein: CASSSFSSGANVLTF

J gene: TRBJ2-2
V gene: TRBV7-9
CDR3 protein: CASSISRDTGELFF

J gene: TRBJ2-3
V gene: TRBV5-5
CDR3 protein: CASSLAGDVADTQYF

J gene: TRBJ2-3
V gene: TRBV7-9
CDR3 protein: CASSLDLDTQYF

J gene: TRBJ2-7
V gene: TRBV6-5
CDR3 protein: CASYSTLPYEQYF

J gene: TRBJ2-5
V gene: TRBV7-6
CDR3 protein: CASSFPQETQYF

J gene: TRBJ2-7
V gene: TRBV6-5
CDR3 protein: CASRRSGEQYF

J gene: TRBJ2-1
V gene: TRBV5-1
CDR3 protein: CASSSLEAADEQFF

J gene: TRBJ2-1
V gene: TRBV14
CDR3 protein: CASSQTGGLNEQFF

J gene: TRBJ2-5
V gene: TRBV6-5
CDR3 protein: CASSQGQGWQTQYF

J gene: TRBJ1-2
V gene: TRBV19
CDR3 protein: CASRDRGQFFYGYTF

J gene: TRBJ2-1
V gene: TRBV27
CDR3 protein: CASSLGGKGYNEQFF

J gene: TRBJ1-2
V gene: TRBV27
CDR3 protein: CASSHGRSANYGYTF

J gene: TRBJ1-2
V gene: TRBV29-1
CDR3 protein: CSVPTGTGGGYTF

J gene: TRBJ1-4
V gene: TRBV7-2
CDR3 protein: CASSPKTGHNEKLFF

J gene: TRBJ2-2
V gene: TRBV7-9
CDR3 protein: CASSTSGNTGELFF

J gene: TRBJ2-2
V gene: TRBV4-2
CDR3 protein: CASSQDRVTGELFF

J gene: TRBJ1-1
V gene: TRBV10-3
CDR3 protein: CAISESMGTGLFMNTEAFF

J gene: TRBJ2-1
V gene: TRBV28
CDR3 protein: CASSPPSGGWNEQFF

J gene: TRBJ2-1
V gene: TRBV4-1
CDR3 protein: CASSQEGVSAYNEQFF

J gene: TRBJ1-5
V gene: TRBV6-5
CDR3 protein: CASRPGQPQHF

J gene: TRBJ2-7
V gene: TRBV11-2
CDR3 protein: CASSLAASAYPYEQYF

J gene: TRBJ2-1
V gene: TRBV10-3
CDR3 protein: CAISEGPGLYNEQFF

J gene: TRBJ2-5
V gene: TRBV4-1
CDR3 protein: CASSQVLTSGTGETQYF

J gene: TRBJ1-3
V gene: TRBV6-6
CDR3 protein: CASGGQGAGNTIYF

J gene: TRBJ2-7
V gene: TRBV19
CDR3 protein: CASSSGETYEQYF

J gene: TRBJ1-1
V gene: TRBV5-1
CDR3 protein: CASSLDGREWEAFF

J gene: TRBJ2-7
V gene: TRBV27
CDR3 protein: CASSIRTSASYEQYF

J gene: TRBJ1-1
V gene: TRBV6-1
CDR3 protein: CASTQTGLGTEAFF

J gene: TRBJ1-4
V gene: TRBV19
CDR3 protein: CASRTSYATNEKLFF

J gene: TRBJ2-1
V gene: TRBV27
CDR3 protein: CASSLTRVYEQFF

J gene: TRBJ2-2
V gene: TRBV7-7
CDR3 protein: CASSLDWSGELFF

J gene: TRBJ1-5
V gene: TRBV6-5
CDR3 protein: CASSYSSGVGPQHF

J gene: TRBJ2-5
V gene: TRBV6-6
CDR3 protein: CASSDRETQETQYF

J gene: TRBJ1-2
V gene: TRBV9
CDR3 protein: CASSVGVPFSGYTF

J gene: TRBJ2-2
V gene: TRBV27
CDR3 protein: CASSSQAGVGELFF

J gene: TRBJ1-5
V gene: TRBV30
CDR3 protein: CAWSDLQGSGPQHF

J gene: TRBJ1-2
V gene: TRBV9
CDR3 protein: CASSVYGDANYGYTF

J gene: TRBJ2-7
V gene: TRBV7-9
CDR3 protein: CASSDWKSSYEQYF